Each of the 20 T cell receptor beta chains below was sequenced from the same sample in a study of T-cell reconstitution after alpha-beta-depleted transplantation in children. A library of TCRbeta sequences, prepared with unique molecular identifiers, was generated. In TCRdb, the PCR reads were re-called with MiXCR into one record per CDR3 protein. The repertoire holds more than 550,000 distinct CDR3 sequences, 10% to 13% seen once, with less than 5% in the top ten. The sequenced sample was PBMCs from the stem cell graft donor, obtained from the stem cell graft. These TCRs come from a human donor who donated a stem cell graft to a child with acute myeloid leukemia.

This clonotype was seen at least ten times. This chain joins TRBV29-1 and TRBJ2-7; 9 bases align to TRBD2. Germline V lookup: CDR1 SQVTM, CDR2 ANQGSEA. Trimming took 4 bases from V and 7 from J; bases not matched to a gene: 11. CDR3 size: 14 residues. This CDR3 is CSVADLAGVGEQYF. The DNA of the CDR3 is TGCAGCGTTGCAGACTTAGCGGGAGTGGGGGAGCAGTACTTC.

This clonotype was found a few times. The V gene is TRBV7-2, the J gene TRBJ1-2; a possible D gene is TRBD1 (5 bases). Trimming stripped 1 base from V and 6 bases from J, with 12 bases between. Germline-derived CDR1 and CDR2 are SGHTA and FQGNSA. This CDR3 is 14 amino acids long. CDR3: CASSLEYGTDGYTF. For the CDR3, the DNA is TGTGCCAGCAGCTTAGAGTATGGGACGGATGGCTACACCTTC.

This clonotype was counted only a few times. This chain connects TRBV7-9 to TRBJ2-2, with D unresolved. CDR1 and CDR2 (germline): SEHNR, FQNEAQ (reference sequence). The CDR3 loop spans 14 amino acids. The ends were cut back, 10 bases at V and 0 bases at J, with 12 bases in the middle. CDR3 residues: CATSGFTNTGELFF. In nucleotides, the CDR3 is TGTGCCACCTCCGGATTCACGAACACCGGGGAGCTGTTTTTT.

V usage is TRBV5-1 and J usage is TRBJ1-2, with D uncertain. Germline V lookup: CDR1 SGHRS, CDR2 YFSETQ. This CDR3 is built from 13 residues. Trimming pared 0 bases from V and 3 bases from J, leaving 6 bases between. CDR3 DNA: TGCGCCAGCAGCTTGGATACCTACTATGGCTACACCTTC. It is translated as CASSLDTYYGYTF.

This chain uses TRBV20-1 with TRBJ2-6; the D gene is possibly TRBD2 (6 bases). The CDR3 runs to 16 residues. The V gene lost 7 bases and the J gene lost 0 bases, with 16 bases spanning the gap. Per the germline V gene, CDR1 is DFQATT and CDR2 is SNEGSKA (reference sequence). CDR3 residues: CSVPGLRLSGANVLTF. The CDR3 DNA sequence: TGCAGTGTACCGGGACTCCGTCTCTCTGGGGCCAACGTCCTGACTTTC.

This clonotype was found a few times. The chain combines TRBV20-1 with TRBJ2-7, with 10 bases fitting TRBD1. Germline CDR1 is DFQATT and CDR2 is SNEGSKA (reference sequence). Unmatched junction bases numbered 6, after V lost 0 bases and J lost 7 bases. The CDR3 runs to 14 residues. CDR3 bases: TGCAGTGCTAGAGAGGGACAGGGGTCTGGAGAGCAGTACTTC. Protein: CSAREGQGSGEQYF.

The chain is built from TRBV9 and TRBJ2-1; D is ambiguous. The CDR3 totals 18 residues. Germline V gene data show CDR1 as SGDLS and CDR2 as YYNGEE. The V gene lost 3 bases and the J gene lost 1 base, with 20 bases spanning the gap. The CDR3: CASSAFARASLSYNEQFF. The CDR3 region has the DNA TGTGCCAGCAGCGCCTTCGCCAGAGCTTCGCTATCCTACAATGAGCAGTTCTTC.

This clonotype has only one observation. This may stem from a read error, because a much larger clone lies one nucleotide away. Here the CDR3 reads CATSTLDRERNEQFF. The DNA for the CDR3 is TGTGCCACCAGTACCCTAGACCGGGAGAGGAATGAGCAGTTCTTC. The V gene is TRBV24-1, the J gene TRBJ2-1, with D perhaps TRBD2 (6 bases). This CDR3 has 15 residues. Germline lookup yields CDR1 KGHDR and CDR2 SFDVKD. V shed 6 bases and J shed 7 bases, with 18 bases lying between them.

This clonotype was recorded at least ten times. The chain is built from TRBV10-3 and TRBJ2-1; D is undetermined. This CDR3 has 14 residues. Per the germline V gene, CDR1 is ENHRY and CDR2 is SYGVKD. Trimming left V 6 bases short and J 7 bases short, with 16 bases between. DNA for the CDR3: TGTGCCATCAGCGAAGCGCCTGATCCGAATGAGCAGTTCTTC. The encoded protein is CAISEAPDPNEQFF.

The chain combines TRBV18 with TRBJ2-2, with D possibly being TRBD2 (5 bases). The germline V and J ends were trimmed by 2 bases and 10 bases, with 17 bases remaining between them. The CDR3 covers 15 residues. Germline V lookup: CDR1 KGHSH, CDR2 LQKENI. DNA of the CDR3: TGTGCCAGCTCACCAAGACACCTAGCTGGTGAGGAGCTGTTTTTT. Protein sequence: CASSPRHLAGEELFF.

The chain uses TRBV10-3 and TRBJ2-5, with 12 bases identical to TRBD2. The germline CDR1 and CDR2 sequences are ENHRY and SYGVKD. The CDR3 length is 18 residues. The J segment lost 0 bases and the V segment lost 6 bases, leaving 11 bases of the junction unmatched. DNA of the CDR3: TGTGCCATCAGCCATAGACTAGCGGGAGTGGAGAACCAAGAGACCCAGTACTTC. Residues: CAISHRLAGVENQETQYF.

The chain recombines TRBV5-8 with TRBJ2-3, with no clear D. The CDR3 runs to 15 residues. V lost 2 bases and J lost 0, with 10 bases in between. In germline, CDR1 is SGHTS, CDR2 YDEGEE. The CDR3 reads CASSLRFHSTDTQYF. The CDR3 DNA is TGTGCCAGCAGCTTACGTTTTCATAGCACAGATACGCAGTATTTT.

CDR3 amino acids: CSARDLAGGVYGYTF. CDR3 nucleotides: TGCAGTGCTAGAGATCTGGCGGGGGGAGTCTATGGCTACACCTTC. The J gene is TRBJ1-2, the V gene TRBV20-1; a weak D match, TRBD1 (5 bases). The CDR3 loop spans 15 amino acids. V lost 0 bases to trimming and J lost 4 bases, with 15 bases between them. CDR1 and CDR2 from the germline V gene are DFQATT and SNEGSKA (reference sequence).

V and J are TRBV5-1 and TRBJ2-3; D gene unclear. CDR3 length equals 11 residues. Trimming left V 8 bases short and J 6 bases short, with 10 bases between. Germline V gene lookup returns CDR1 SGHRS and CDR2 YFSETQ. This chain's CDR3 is CASRNQDTQYF. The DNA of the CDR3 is TGCGCCAGTCGAAACCAGGATACGCAGTATTTT.

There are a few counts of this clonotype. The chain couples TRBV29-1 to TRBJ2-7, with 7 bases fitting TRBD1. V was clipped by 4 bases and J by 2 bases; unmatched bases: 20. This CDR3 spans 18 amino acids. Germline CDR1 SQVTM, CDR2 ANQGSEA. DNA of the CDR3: TGCAGCGTTGGCATAGCGCGAGAACCGACAGGGATGGCCTACGAGCAGTACTTC. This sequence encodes CSVGIAREPTGMAYEQYF.

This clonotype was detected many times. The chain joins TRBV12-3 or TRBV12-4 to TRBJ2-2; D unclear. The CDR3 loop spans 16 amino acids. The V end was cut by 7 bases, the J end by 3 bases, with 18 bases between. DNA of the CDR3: TGTGCCAGCACCCTAGGGCGGTCCCTGCACACCGGGGAGCTGTTTTTT. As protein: CASTLGRSLHTGELFF.

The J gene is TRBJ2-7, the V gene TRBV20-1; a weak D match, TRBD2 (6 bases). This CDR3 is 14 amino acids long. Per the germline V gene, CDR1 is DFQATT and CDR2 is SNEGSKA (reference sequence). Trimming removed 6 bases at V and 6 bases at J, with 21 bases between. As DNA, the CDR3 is TGCAGTGCCCCTGGGAGGACCGGAGAAACCGAGCAGTACTTC. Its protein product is CSAPGRTGETEQYF.

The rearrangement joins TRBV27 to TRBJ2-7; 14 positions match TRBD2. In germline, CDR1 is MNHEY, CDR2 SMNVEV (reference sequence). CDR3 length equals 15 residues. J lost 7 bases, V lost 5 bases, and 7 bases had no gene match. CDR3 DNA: TGTGCCAGCAGTAGCCTCGGGACTAGCGGGAGAGAGCAGTACTTC. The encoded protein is CASSSLGTSGREQYF.

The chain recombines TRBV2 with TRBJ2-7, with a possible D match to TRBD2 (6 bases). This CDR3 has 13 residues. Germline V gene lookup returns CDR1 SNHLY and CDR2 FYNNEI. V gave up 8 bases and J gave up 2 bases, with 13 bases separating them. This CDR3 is CASGAGTTYEQYF. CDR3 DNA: TGTGCCAGCGGGGCGGGGACCACCTACGAGCAGTACTTC.

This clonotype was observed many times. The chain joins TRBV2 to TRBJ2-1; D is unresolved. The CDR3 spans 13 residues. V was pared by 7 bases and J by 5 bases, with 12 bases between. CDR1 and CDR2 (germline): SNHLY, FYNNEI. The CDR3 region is CASIVRPNNEQFF. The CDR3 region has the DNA TGTGCCAGCATCGTCAGACCCAACAATGAGCAGTTCTTC.